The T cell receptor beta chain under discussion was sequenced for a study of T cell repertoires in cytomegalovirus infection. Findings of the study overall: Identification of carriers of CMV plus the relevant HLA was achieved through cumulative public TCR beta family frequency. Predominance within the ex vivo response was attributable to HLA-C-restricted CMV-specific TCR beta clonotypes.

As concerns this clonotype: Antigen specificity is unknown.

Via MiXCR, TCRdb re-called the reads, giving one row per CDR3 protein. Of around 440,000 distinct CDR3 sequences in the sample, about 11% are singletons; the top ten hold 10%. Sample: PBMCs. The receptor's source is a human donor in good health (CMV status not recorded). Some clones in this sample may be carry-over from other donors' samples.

The CDR3 region is CASSAGDREKLFF. In DNA, the CDR3 is TGTGCCAGCAGCGCAGGGGATCGGGAAAAACTGTTTTTT. This rearrangement joins TRBV9 to TRBJ1-4; the D gene is possibly TRBD1 (6 bases). CDR1 is SGDLS and CDR2 is YYNGEE in the germline V gene. The CDR3 consists of 13 residues. Trimming took 3 bases from V and 8 from J, leaving 11 bases between them.